This T cell receptor (beta chain) originates from a study of naive and memory T cell subsets (dated by TCRdb to between 2016 and 2019). Describing the broader study: Sorted naive and memory T cell subsets from peripheral blood were analyzed in the study using a UMI-based, open-source pipeline for TCR alpha and beta sequencing. The functional CMV T cell responses agreed completely with IgG serology results. RNA was DNase-treated and reverse transcribed with TCR constant-region primers, mostly using SuperScript III.

A word on this clonotype: There is no known antigen for this receptor. No base qualities exist here, and no much larger clone lies one base off it.

The library came from UMI-ligation and nested PCR. The beta constant-region primer was an equimolar mix of two oligonucleotides covering both TRBC1 and TRBC2. The ligated cDNA went through four rounds of PCR with nested alpha and beta constant-region primers together with the SP2 primer. A single-stranded oligonucleotide containing the SP2 primer and a 12-nucleotide UMI was joined to the 3' end of the cDNA by T4 RNA ligase 1. Incubation of the ligation reaction lasted about 20-25 hours at 16 degrees C. PCR2 was typically run as a SYBR Green qPCR and stopped at a predetermined threshold to prevent over-amplification. Every purification after the first one was done using Agencourt AMPure XP magnetic beads. Library quantification was done by Qubit, followed by a TapeStation check on which the main peak was expected at around 650 bp. Pooled libraries were sequenced on an Illumina MiSeq using v2 2x251 paired-end kits, and typically about 0.95-2.1 million reads were obtained per sample. Each sample was pooled at 4 nM, and roughly 4.5-7% PhiX was included to help cluster recognition. The published analysis was carried out like this. Using tag matching that tolerated one base-pair mismatch, Decombinator assigned V and J genes to FASTQ reads that had been processed by Demultiplexor. UMIs were used by Collapsinator to correct both sequencing errors and frequency errors arising from PCR heterogeneity. TCRs were translated and CDR3s were extracted from the conserved cysteine to the FGXG phenylalanine by CDR3Translator, with non-productive sequences being flagged. Gini, Shannon entropy and inverse Simpson indices were calculated on repertoires subsampled to equal numbers of UMI-defined TCRs. Within the linear range, a power law was fitted to clonotype abundance distributions using maximum likelihood. On one naive CD8 sample, the pipeline and MIGEC gave similar UMI counts, unique TCR numbers and clonal distributions. One analysis removed from the naive repertoire any naive TCRs that were also present in any memory subset from the same donor. Repertoires were searched for some 7,000 CMV-associated CDR3 sequences compiled from VDJdb and a published dataset. Starting from the raw public reads, TCRdb applied fastp trimming at Q25, assembled clones with MiXCR and retained in-frame beta chains. Identical CDR3 protein sequences are pooled into one entry, listed with their most common genes and DNA. The V and J calls shown here were made by TCRdb, not taken from the authors' results. The sample table contains 98,000 or so distinct CDR3 sequences; only one count was recorded for around 10% of them. The ten largest clones add up to more than 0.11% of the sample.

Its CDR3 holds 16 amino acids, cysteine through phenylalanine. The kept DNA is CDR3 alone, 48 bases in frame from the first base. V ends up 4 bases short and J 4 bases short, with an unmatched junction base count of 8. The germline V gene provides CDR1 SGHRS and CDR2 YFSETQ. From the second PCR step onward, the TCR alpha chain libraries and the TCR beta chain libraries were amplified separately. Donor CMV status was determined by IFNgamma production from CD4+ T cells after overnight stimulation of fresh PBMCs with CMV viral lysate. Using Miltenyi beads, CD4 T cells were first positively selected, and CD8 T cells were then positively selected from the CD4-negative fraction. After staining for CD3, CD4, CD8, CD45RA, CD27 and a live/dead dye, cells were sorted on a BD Aria II into four subsets based on CD45RA and CD27. Three healthy volunteers provided blood, and each donor's sample was split into CD4 and CD8 T cells and then further divided into four differentiation subsets. About 120 ml of peripheral blood was collected from each donor, and PBMC were isolated from the blood using Ficoll-Paque PLUS density-gradient centrifugation. Sorted cells were lysed in RLT buffer, after which RNA was extracted using a Qiagen RNeasy kit and stored at -80 degrees C.

Broader findings and caveats from the paper: Clonotypes were defined as single alpha or beta chain sequences, not paired alpha/beta receptors. A power law was followed by TCR abundance, with an exponent that differed between naive and memory subsets but was consistent across the three individuals. A few larger clonotypes were found in naive repertoires, especially CD8, and these larger clonotypes were possibly memory cells re-expressing CD45RA. After error correction, over 95% of naive TCR sequences appeared only once, giving much steeper abundance distributions than memory subsets. No ground truth was available to validate the repertoire findings for the naive and memory subsets. RNA-based TCR counts may be influenced by expression changes linked to T cell activation and differentiation. Gini index rose and Shannon and inverse Simpson diversity fell from naive through CM, EM and EMRA in both CD4 and CD8 cells.

The receptor's source is a human donor in good health. Sequences were obtained from naive CD4+ T cells from blood. The cell subset or site label, read with the paper, signifies: naive T cells, CD45RA high CD27+. This receptor chain uses TRBV5-1 and TRBJ2-2; TRBD1 aligns with 9 central bases. The CDR3 here reads CASSPPEGQGTGELFF. The sequence in DNA is TGCGCCAGCAGCCCACCGGAGGGACAGGGCACCGGGGAGCTGTTTTTT.